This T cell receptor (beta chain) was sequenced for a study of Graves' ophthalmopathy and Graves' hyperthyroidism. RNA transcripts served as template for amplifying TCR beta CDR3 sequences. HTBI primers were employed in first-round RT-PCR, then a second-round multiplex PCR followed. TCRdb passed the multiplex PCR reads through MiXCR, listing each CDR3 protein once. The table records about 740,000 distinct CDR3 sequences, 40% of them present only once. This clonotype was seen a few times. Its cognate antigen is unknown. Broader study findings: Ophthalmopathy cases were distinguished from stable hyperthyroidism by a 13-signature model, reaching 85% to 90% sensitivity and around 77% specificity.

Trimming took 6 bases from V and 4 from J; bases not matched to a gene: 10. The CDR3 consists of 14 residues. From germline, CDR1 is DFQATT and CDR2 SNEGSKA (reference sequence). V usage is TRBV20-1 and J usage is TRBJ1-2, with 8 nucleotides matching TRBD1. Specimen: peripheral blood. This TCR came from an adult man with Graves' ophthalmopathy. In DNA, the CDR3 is TGCAGTGCCCCGATGGGACAGGAAATCTATGGCTACACCTTC. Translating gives CSAPMGQEIYGYTF.